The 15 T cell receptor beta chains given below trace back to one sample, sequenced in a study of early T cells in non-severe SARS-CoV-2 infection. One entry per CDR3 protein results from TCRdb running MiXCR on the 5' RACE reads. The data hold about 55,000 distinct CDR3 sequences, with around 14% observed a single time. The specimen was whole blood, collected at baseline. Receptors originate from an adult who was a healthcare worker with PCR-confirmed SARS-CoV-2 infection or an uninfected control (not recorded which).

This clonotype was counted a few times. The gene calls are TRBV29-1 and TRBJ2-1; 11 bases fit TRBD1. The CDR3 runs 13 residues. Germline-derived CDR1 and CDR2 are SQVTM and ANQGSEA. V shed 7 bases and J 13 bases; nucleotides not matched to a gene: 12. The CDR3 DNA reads TGCAGCGCAGCCCGGGGGACAGGGGGTGGTCAGTTCTTC. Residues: CSAARGTGGGQFF.

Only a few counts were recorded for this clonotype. The CDR3 spells CASSLGQVSYEQYF. The CDR3 coding sequence is TGTGCCAGCAGCTTAGGTCAGGTTTCCTACGAGCAGTACTTC. This chain links TRBV7-9 with TRBJ2-7; D unresolved. Germline values: CDR1 SEHNR, CDR2 FQNEAQ (reference sequence). Deletions cut 1 base from V and 1 base from J, with 8 bases between. The CDR3 has 14 residues. The complete variable domain, with remaining parts taken from reference TRBV7-9 and TRBJ2-7, reads DTGVSQNPRHKITKRGQNVTFRCDPISEHNRLYWYRQTLGQGPEFLTYFQNEAQLEKSRLLSDRFSAERPKGSFSTLEIQRTEQGDSAMYLCASSLGQVSYEQYFGPGTRLTVT.

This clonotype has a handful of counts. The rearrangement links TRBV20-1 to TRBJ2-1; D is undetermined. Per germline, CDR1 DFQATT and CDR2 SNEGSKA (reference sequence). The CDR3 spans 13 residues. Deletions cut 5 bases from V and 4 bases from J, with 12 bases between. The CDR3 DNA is TGCAGTGCTTATTTAGGGCCTTACAATGAGCAGTTCTTC. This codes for CSAYLGPYNEQFF.

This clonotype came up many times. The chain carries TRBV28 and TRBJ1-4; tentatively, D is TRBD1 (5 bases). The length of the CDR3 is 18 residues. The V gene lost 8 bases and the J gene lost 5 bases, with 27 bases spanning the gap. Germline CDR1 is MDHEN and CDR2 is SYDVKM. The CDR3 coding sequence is TGTGCCAGCTCTCCCCCGACAGCACCGACGAAAATAAATGAAAAACTGTTTTTT. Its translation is CASSPPTAPTKINEKLFF.

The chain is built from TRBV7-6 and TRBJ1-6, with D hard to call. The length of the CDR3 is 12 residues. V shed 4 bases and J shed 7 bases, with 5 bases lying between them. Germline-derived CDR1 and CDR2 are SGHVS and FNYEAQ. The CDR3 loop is CASSSGNSPLHF. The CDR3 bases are TGTGCCAGCAGCTCCGGGAATTCACCCCTCCACTTT.

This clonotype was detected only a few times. CDR3 residues: CASSFPGGGTEAFF. The CDR3 nucleotides are TGTGCCAGCAGTTTCCCCGGGGGGGGCACTGAAGCTTTCTTT. The chain is built from TRBV12-3 or TRBV12-4 and TRBJ1-1, with a tentative D call TRBD1 (5 bases). Trimming pared 3 bases from V and 4 bases from J, leaving 12 bases between. CDR3 size: 14 residues.

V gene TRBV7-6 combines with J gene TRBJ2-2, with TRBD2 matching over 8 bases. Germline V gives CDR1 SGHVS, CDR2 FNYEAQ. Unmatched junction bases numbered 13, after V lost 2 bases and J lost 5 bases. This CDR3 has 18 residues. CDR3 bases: TGTGCCAGCAGCTTATTCTCCCCCGGGGGGGGCGCAACCGGGGAGCTGTTTTTT. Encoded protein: CASSLFSPGGGATGELFF.

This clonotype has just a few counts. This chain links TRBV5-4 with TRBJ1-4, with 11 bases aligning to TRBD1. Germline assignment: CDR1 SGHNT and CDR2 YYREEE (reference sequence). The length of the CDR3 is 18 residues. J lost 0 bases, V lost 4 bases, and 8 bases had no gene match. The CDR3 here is CASSTGTGGFATNEKLFF. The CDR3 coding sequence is TGTGCCAGCAGCACCGGGACAGGGGGGTTTGCAACTAATGAAAAACTGTTTTTT.

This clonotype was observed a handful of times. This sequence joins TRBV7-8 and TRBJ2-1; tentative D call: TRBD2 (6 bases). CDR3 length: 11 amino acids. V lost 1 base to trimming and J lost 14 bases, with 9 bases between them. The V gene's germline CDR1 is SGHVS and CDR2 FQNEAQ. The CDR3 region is CASSLGLEEFF. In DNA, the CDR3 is TGTGCCAGCAGCTTAGGACTAGAGGAGTTCTTC. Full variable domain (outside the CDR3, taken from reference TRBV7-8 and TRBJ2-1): GAGVSQSPRYKVAKRGQDVALRCDPISGHVSLFWYQQALGQGPEFLTYFQNEAQLDKSGLPSDRFFAERPEGSVSTLKIQRTQQEDSAVYLCASSLGLEEFFGPGTRLTVL.

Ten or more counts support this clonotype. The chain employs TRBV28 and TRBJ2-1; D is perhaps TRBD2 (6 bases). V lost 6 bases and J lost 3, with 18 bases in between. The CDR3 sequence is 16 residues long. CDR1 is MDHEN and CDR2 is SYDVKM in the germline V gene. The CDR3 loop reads CASSSFRGLFYNEQFF. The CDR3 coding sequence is TGTGCCAGCAGCTCATTCCGGGGACTCTTCTACAATGAGCAGTTCTTC.

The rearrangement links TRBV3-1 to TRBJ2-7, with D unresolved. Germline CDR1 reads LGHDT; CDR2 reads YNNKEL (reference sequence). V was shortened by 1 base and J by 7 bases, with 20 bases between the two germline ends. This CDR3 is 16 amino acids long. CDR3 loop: CASSQVFQNAAREQYF. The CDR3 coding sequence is TGTGCCAGCAGCCAAGTATTTCAGAATGCGGCTAGGGAGCAGTACTTC.

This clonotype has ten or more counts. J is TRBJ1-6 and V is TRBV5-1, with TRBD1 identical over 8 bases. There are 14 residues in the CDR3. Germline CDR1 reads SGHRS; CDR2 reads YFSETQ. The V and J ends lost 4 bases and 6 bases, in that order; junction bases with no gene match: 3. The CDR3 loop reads CASSIDRGNSPLHF. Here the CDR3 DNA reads TGCGCCAGCAGCATAGACAGGGGTAATTCACCCCTCCACTTT.

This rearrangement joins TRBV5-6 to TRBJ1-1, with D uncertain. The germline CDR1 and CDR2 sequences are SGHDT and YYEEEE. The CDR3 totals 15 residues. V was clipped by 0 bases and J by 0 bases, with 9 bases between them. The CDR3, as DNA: TGTGCCAGCAGCTTGGATGACGTTGTGAACACTGAAGCTTTCTTT. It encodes CASSLDDVVNTEAFF. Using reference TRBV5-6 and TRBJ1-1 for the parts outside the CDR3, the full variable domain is DAGVTQSPTHLIKTRGQQVTLRCSPKSGHDTVSWYQQALGQGPQFIFQYYEEEERQRGNFPDRFSGHQFPNYSSELNVNALLLGDSALYLCASSLDDVVNTEAFFGQGTRLTVV.

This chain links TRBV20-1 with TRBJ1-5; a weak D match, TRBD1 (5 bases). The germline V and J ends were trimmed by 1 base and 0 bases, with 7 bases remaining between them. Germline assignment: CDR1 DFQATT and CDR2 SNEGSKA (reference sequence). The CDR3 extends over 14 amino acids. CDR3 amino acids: CSARAGPSNQPQHF. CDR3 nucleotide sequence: TGCAGTGCTAGAGCGGGGCCTAGCAATCAGCCCCAGCATTTT.

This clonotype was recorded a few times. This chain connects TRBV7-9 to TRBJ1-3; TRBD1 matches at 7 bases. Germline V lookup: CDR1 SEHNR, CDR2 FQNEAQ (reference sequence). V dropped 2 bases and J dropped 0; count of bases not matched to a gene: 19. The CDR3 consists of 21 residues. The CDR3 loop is CASSLKERGGTDFLSGNTIYF. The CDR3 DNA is TGTGCCAGCAGCTTAAAAGAGAGGGGGGGGACAGACTTCCTCTCTGGAAACACCATATATTTT.